These T cell receptor beta chains were read from a single sample in a study of T cell responses to AZD1222 COVID-19 vaccine. Profiling relied on immunoSEQ multiplex PCR, and the TCRdb table lists in-frame clones only, not all of them. The sample lists more than 140,000 clones, approximately 95% occurring once. The sequencing here drew on peripheral blood, taken on day 0 of MenACWY control vaccination. Source of these receptors: an adult in good health. The CDR3 runs from the conserved cysteine through the conserved F or W. Fields, in order: V gene, J gene, D gene, clone size, CDR3 DNA, CDR3 protein. A D gene is named only where the DNA matches it firmly. Only some rows state a clone size, as once, few, many or a class for expanded clones.

v_call: TRBV27
j_call: TRBJ2-7
d_call: .
clone_size: .
cdr3_nt: TGTGCCAGCAGTCAGGACGGTGGGGGCGAGCAGTACTTC
cdr3_aa: CASSQDGGGEQYF

v_call: TRBV5-1
j_call: TRBJ2-7
d_call: TRBD1
clone_size: .
cdr3_nt: TGCGCCAGCAGCTTGGGGGCCGGGACAGGCCTCTACGAGCAGTACTTC
cdr3_aa: CASSLGAGTGLYEQYF

v_call: TRBV6-6
j_call: TRBJ2-1
d_call: .
clone_size: .
cdr3_nt: TGTGCCAGCAGTTGGGGGCGCCAGCCGTTCTTC
cdr3_aa: CASSWGRQPFF

v_call: TRBV12-3/TRBV12-4
j_call: TRBJ1-1
d_call: .
clone_size: .
cdr3_nt: TGTGCCAGCAGTTTTTCGGGGAGTGCAGCTTTCTTT
cdr3_aa: CASSFSGSAAFF

v_call: TRBV5-1
j_call: TRBJ1-6
d_call: .
clone_size: .
cdr3_nt: TGCGCCAGCAGCCCAGACATGTATCATTCACCCCTCCACTTT
cdr3_aa: CASSPDMYHSPLHF

v_call: TRBV5-1
j_call: TRBJ2-4
d_call: .
clone_size: .
cdr3_nt: TGCGCCAGCAGCTCGGGCCGCCAAAACATTCAGTACTTC
cdr3_aa: CASSSGRQNIQYF

v_call: TRBV28
j_call: TRBJ1-2
d_call: .
clone_size: few
cdr3_nt: TGTGCCAGCAGTTTAGGGCTGGGGTGGTATGGCTACACCTTC
cdr3_aa: CASSLGLGWYGYTF

v_call: TRBV10-3
j_call: TRBJ2-3
d_call: TRBD1
clone_size: .
cdr3_nt: TGTGCCATCAGTGAGTCCACAGGGGTTCAAACAGATACGCAGTATTTT
cdr3_aa: CAISESTGVQTDTQYF

v_call: TRBV5-1
j_call: TRBJ2-3
d_call: TRBD2
clone_size: .
cdr3_nt: TGCGCCAGCAGGGGTCAGGATCGACTAGCTCTGGATACGCAGTATTTT
cdr3_aa: CASRGQDRLALDTQYF

v_call: TRBV19
j_call: TRBJ1-2
d_call: TRBD1
clone_size: .
cdr3_nt: TGTGCCAGTAGTCTCTCCGGGACAGGGTTCTATGGCTACACCTTC
cdr3_aa: CASSLSGTGFYGYTF

v_call: TRBV15
j_call: TRBJ1-6
d_call: .
clone_size: .
cdr3_nt: TGTGCCACCAGCAGAGATCAGGGTCGAGTAAATTCACCCCTCCACTTT
cdr3_aa: CATSRDQGRVNSPLHF

v_call: TRBV6-1
j_call: TRBJ1-5
d_call: TRBD1
clone_size: once
cdr3_nt: TGTGCCAGCAGTGATAAGGACAGGGGGCTATCTCAGCCCCAGCATTTT
cdr3_aa: CASSDKDRGLSQPQHF

v_call: TRBV5-4
j_call: TRBJ1-1
d_call: .
clone_size: .
cdr3_nt: TGTGCCAGCAGCTTGTCGGCACCGAACACTGAAGCTTTCTTT
cdr3_aa: CASSLSAPNTEAFF

v_call: TRBV24-1
j_call: TRBJ1-5
d_call: TRBD1
clone_size: .
cdr3_nt: TGTGCCACCAGTGGGACAGGGGGGCAGCCCCAGCATTTT
cdr3_aa: CATSGTGGQPQHF

v_call: TRBV6-4
j_call: TRBJ2-3
d_call: TRBD2
clone_size: .
cdr3_nt: TGTGCCAGCAGAGGGACTAGCGGTAGCACAGATACGCAGTATTTT
cdr3_aa: CASRGTSGSTDTQYF

v_call: TRBV28
j_call: TRBJ2-3
d_call: TRBD1
clone_size: once
cdr3_nt: TGTGCCAGCAGCGGGAATCAGGGGGCAACAGATACGCAGTATTTT
cdr3_aa: CASSGNQGATDTQYF

v_call: TRBV5-1
j_call: TRBJ2-1
d_call: TRBD1
clone_size: .
cdr3_nt: TGCGCCAGCAGCTCGGACAGGGTCTCCTACAATGAGCAGTTCTTC
cdr3_aa: CASSSDRVSYNEQFF

v_call: TRBV3-1/TRBV3-2
j_call: TRBJ2-7
d_call: TRBD2
clone_size: .
cdr3_nt: TGTGCCAGCAGTCCGGGAGGAGTATACGAGCAGTACTTC
cdr3_aa: CASSPGGVYEQYF

v_call: TRBV10-1
j_call: TRBJ2-1
d_call: TRBD2
clone_size: .
cdr3_nt: TGCGCCAGCAGTGAGTCGATAGGCGGGAGGGCCATATCCTACAATGAGCAGTTCTTC
cdr3_aa: CASSESIGGRAISYNEQFF

v_call: TRBV5-4
j_call: TRBJ2-2
d_call: TRBD2
clone_size: .
cdr3_nt: TGTGCCAGCACCCCGAGGGTAGCGGGAGGCACCGGGGAGCTGTTTTTT
cdr3_aa: CASTPRVAGGTGELFF

v_call: TRBV4-2
j_call: TRBJ1-6
d_call: .
clone_size: .
cdr3_nt: TGTGCCAGCAGCCAAGGGCAGGGGAATTCACCCCTCCACTTT
cdr3_aa: CASSQGQGNSPLHF

v_call: TRBV27
j_call: TRBJ1-1
d_call: .
clone_size: few
cdr3_nt: TGTGCCAGCAGTTTGGGCAGGGGAGATGAAGCTTTCTTT
cdr3_aa: CASSLGRGDEAFF

v_call: TRBV10-3
j_call: TRBJ2-7
d_call: .
clone_size: .
cdr3_nt: TGTGCCATACGGGACGGACCCTACGAGCAGTACTTC
cdr3_aa: CAIRDGPYEQYF

v_call: TRBV28
j_call: TRBJ1-6
d_call: .
clone_size: .
cdr3_nt: TGTGCCAGCAGTGGGGCGGCCGGGACGGGGTCACCCCTCCACTTT
cdr3_aa: CASSGAAGTGSPLHF

v_call: TRBV5-8
j_call: TRBJ1-3
d_call: .
clone_size: .
cdr3_nt: TGTGCCAGCAGACACAGGGTGGGAAACACCATATATTTT
cdr3_aa: CASRHRVGNTIYF

v_call: TRBV5-1
j_call: TRBJ2-2
d_call: .
clone_size: .
cdr3_nt: TGCGCCAGCAGCTCGGGCCTCTCCGGGGAGCTGTTTTTT
cdr3_aa: CASSSGLSGELFF

v_call: TRBV21-1
j_call: TRBJ1-3
d_call: .
clone_size: .
cdr3_nt: TGTGCCAGCAGCAAAGCAGAAAGGGCAGACTCCTCTGGAAACACCATATATTTT
cdr3_aa: CASSKAERADSSGNTIYF

v_call: TRBV5-1
j_call: TRBJ2-5
d_call: .
clone_size: .
cdr3_nt: TGCGCCAGCAGCTTGGACGGGGTAACTCAAGAGACCCAGTACTTC
cdr3_aa: CASSLDGVTQETQYF

v_call: TRBV6-5
j_call: TRBJ1-6
d_call: .
clone_size: .
cdr3_nt: TGTGCCAGCAGAAGACAGAATTCACCCCTCCACTTT
cdr3_aa: CASRRQNSPLHF

v_call: TRBV7-8
j_call: TRBJ1-1
d_call: .
clone_size: .
cdr3_nt: TGTGCCAGCAGCTTAGGCGGCCGCGGGATCGGGTTGAACACTGAAGCTTTCTTT
cdr3_aa: CASSLGGRGIGLNTEAFF

v_call: TRBV25-1
j_call: TRBJ1-2
d_call: TRBD1
clone_size: .
cdr3_nt: TGTGCCAGCAGTGAATTGGAGGGGGCACCCCATGGCTACACCTTC
cdr3_aa: CASSELEGAPHGYTF

v_call: TRBV18
j_call: TRBJ2-3
d_call: .
clone_size: .
cdr3_nt: TGTGCCAGCTCACCAAGTAGCCCATACGCAGATACGCAGTATTTT
cdr3_aa: CASSPSSPYADTQYF

v_call: TRBV5-4
j_call: TRBJ2-5
d_call: TRBD2
clone_size: .
cdr3_nt: TGTGCCAGCAGCCCGGGAGCCAGCGGGGGAGAAGAGACCCAGTACTTC
cdr3_aa: CASSPGASGGEETQYF

v_call: TRBV11-2
j_call: TRBJ1-4
d_call: .
clone_size: few
cdr3_nt: TGTGCCAGCAGCTTAGACCCTAATGAAAAACTGTTTTTT
cdr3_aa: CASSLDPNEKLFF

v_call: TRBV9
j_call: TRBJ2-1
d_call: TRBD1
clone_size: .
cdr3_nt: TGTGCCAGCAGCCTTACAGGGGGGTCCTACAATGAGCAGTTCTTC
cdr3_aa: CASSLTGGSYNEQFF

v_call: TRBV5-1
j_call: TRBJ1-2
d_call: .
clone_size: few
cdr3_nt: TGCGCCAGCAGCTTGGACAACTATGGCTACACCTTC
cdr3_aa: CASSLDNYGYTF

v_call: TRBV5-1
j_call: TRBJ1-4
d_call: .
clone_size: .
cdr3_nt: TGCGCCAGCAGCTTGGGGGATTCGAGGGAAAAACTGTTTTTT
cdr3_aa: CASSLGDSREKLFF

v_call: TRBV21-1
j_call: TRBJ1-1
d_call: .
clone_size: .
cdr3_nt: TGTGCCAGCAGCAAAGGTGGTTACAACACTGAAGCTTTCTTT
cdr3_aa: CASSKGGYNTEAFF

v_call: TRBV4-1
j_call: TRBJ1-4
d_call: TRBD1
clone_size: .
cdr3_nt: TGCGCCAGCAGCCAAGAACGTCGGCAGGGGGCTGAAAAACTGTTTTTT
cdr3_aa: CASSQERRQGAEKLFF

v_call: TRBV5-1
j_call: TRBJ2-2
d_call: .
clone_size: .
cdr3_nt: TGCGCCAGCAGCTTTTGGGAAGGGGAGCTGTTTTTT
cdr3_aa: CASSFWEGELFF

v_call: TRBV6-5
j_call: TRBJ1-5
d_call: .
clone_size: .
cdr3_nt: TGTGCCAGCAGAGCCGAGGAGGGCAGCAATCAGCCCCAGCATTTT
cdr3_aa: CASRAEEGSNQPQHF

v_call: TRBV2
j_call: TRBJ2-3
d_call: .
clone_size: .
cdr3_nt: TGTGCCAGCAGAAGAGTAGGGGGTAGCACAGATACGCAGTATTTT
cdr3_aa: CASRRVGGSTDTQYF

v_call: TRBV2
j_call: TRBJ1-1
d_call: .
clone_size: .
cdr3_nt: TGTGCCAGCAGTATAAGAGCCACTGAAGCTTTCTTT
cdr3_aa: CASSIRATEAFF

v_call: TRBV12-2
j_call: TRBJ2-7
d_call: .
clone_size: .
cdr3_nt: TGTGCAAGTCGCCGGACTAGCGGCTACGAGCAGTACTTC
cdr3_aa: CASRRTSGYEQYF

v_call: TRBV4-1
j_call: TRBJ1-1
d_call: .
clone_size: once
cdr3_nt: TGCGCCAGCAGCCAAAAAGGGGGTTCGAACACTGAAGCTTTCTTT
cdr3_aa: CASSQKGGSNTEAFF

v_call: TRBV28
j_call: TRBJ1-5
d_call: .
clone_size: .
cdr3_nt: TGTGCCAGCAGTTTGTCCGGGACACCTGATGGGTCCCAGCATTTT
cdr3_aa: CASSLSGTPDGSQHF

v_call: TRBV7-3
j_call: TRBJ2-1
d_call: .
clone_size: .
cdr3_nt: TGTGCCAGCAGCTTGACAGGTTACAATGAGCAGTTCTTC
cdr3_aa: CASSLTGYNEQFF

v_call: TRBV3-1/TRBV3-2
j_call: TRBJ1-1
d_call: .
clone_size: .
cdr3_nt: TGTGCCAGCAGCCAAGGGGGCTCCCGGAGGACTGAAGCTTTCTTT
cdr3_aa: CASSQGGSRRTEAFF